The rows below give T cell receptor beta chains drawn from one sample of a study of blood T cell repertoires in COVID-19. Measured with immunoSEQ multiplex PCR; TCRdb has only the in-frame clones, and not every one. The repertoire holds 100,000 to 150,000 clones, with approximately 80% as singletons. Sequencing input: peripheral blood. These receptors all stem from a woman between 45 and 60 years old with acute or convalescent COVID-19. Each CDR3 is given with its conserved first and last residue. The D gene is left open where the match is weak. Not all rows give a size; the values are once, few, many and, for expanded clones, a class.

>TRBD2|TRBV5-1|TRBJ2-1|-
CASSLARGGLNEQFF
TGCGCCAGCAGCTTGGCGCGGGGGGGCCTAAATGAGCAGTTCTTC
>-|TRBV6-5|TRBJ1-6|-
CASRVSQSYNSPLHF
TGTGCCAGCAGGGTCTCACAATCCTATAATTCACCCCTCCACTTT
>TRBD1|TRBV18|TRBJ1-2|-
CASSGQVRDYGYTF
TGTGCCAGCTCAGGACAGGTTCGGGACTATGGCTACACCTTC
>-|TRBV24-1|TRBJ2-6|-
CATSRGGVSGANVLTF
TGTGCCACCAGCCGAGGGGGTGTCTCTGGGGCCAACGTCCTGACTTTC
>-|TRBV30|TRBJ2-1|-
CASQRGGWDEQFF
TGTGCCTCACAAAGGGGGGGCTGGGATGAGCAGTTCTTC
>TRBD1|TRBV2|TRBJ1-4|-
CASSEAITDRGLEKLFF
TGTGCCAGCAGTGAAGCTATAACGGACAGGGGGTTAGAAAAACTGTTTTTT
>TRBD2|TRBV6-6|TRBJ2-7|-
CASSYLTSGYEQYF
TGTGCCAGCAGTTATTTGACTAGCGGCTACGAGCAGTACTTC
>TRBD1|TRBV10-2|TRBJ1-1|-
CASRGSLTGSSRFEAFF
TGCGCCAGCAGGGGGTCCCTGACAGGGTCAAGCCGATTTGAAGCTTTCTTT
>TRBD2|TRBV12-3/TRBV12-4|TRBJ2-1|-
CAGAGAPNNEQFF
TGTGCCGGAGCGGGGGCACCTAACAATGAGCAGTTCTTC
>-|TRBV5-4|TRBJ1-1|-
CASSSPNIRNTEAFF
TGTGCCAGCAGCTCCCCGAATATTAGGAACACTGAAGCTTTCTTT
>TRBD1|TRBV12-3/TRBV12-4|TRBJ1-5|once
CASTIDRGWPQHF
TGTGCCAGCACCATCGACAGGGGTTGGCCCCAGCATTTT
>-|TRBV4-2|TRBJ1-3|-
CASSQQDSLSGNTIYF
TGTGCCAGCAGCCAGCAGGACAGCCTGTCTGGAAACACCATATATTTT
>TRBD1|TRBV5-1|TRBJ1-2|-
CASSLAATGPGYTF
TGCGCCAGCAGCTTGGCCGCGACAGGGCCTGGCTACACCTTC
>-|TRBV14|TRBJ1-5|-
CASSHQGSSNQPQHF
TGTGCCAGCAGCCACCAGGGATCGAGCAATCAGCCCCAGCATTTT
>TRBD1|TRBV30|TRBJ1-2|-
CAWSSPGQGALVDGYTF
TGTGCCTGGAGTTCTCCGGGACAGGGGGCTTTAGTAGATGGCTACACCTTC
>TRBD1|TRBV9|TRBJ2-7|-
CASSFLKQGSSYEQYF
TGTGCCAGCAGCTTCCTAAAACAGGGGAGTAGCTACGAGCAGTACTTC
>-|TRBV28|TRBJ2-6|once
CASSLESGANVLTF
TGTGCCAGCAGTTTAGAGTCTGGGGCCAACGTCCTGACTTTC
>TRBD1|TRBV5-1|TRBJ1-6|-
CASSLGDSNNSPLHF
TGCGCCAGCAGCTTGGGGGACAGCAATAATTCACCCCTCCACTTT
>TRBD1|TRBV6-1|TRBJ2-4|-
CASSARQGMAKNIQYF
TGTGCCAGCAGTGCGCGACAGGGGATGGCCAAAAACATTCAGTACTTC
>-|TRBV12-3/TRBV12-4|TRBJ2-1|-
CASSLYSYNEQFF
TGTGCCAGCAGTTTATACTCCTACAATGAGCAGTTCTTC
>-|TRBV6-5|TRBJ2-6|-
CASEEGTSGANVLTF
TGTGCCAGCGAGGAGGGAACCTCTGGGGCCAACGTCCTGACTTTC
>TRBD1|TRBV19|TRBJ2-3|-
CASTDRGVWDTQYF
TGTGCCAGTACAGACAGGGGGGTGTGGGATACGCAGTATTTT
>TRBD1|TRBV2|TRBJ1-2|-
CASSAGGAGYTF
TGTGCCAGCAGTGCAGGGGGCGCTGGCTACACCTTC
>TRBD1|TRBV11-2|TRBJ2-7|-
CASSTTGTGPHEQYF
TGTGCCAGCAGCACCACCGGGACAGGGCCGCACGAGCAGTACTTC
>TRBD1|TRBV2|TRBJ2-7|-
CASSDIGAGQGAYEQYF
TGTGCCAGCAGTGATATTGGGGCGGGACAGGGAGCCTACGAGCAGTACTTC
>-|TRBV19|TRBJ1-5|many
CASSIIVDSNQPQHF
TGTGCCAGTAGTATTATAGTTGATAGCAATCAGCCCCAGCATTTT
>-|TRBV30|TRBJ2-1|-
CAWSVLLGPINEQFF
TGTGCCTGGAGTGTACTGCTGGGGCCCATCAATGAGCAGTTCTTC
>TRBD1|TRBV6-2/TRBV6-3|TRBJ1-2|-
CASSFLGTGGSGYTF
TGTGCCAGCAGTTTTCTCGGGACAGGGGGCAGTGGCTACACCTTC
>TRBD1|TRBV27|TRBJ2-7|few
CASSSYRDSYEQYF
TGTGCCAGCAGTTCATACCGGGACAGCTACGAGCAGTACTTC
>-|TRBV6-1|TRBJ1-5|-
CASSERGWSNQPQHF
TGTGCCAGCAGTGAAAGGGGTTGGAGCAATCAGCCCCAGCATTTT
>TRBD1|TRBV10-3|TRBJ1-2|-
CAMSTGGTGGYTF
TGTGCCATGTCGACAGGGGGGACTGGCGGCTACACCTTC
>TRBD1|TRBV19|TRBJ2-2|few
CASSIHGTGNTGELFF
TGTGCCAGTAGTATCCATGGGACAGGAAACACCGGGGAGCTGTTTTTT
>TRBD1|TRBV2|TRBJ1-1|-
CASRTKQGADSEAFF
TGTGCCAGCAGAACCAAACAGGGGGCGGATTCTGAAGCTTTCTTT
>-|TRBV7-8|TRBJ1-6|-
CASSLQASPLHF
TGTGCCAGCAGCCTCCAGGCTTCACCCCTCCACTTT
>-|TRBV24-1|TRBJ1-3|-
CATGQISGNTIYF
TGTGCCACCGGACAGATCTCTGGAAACACCATATATTTT
>-|TRBV13|TRBJ1-1|-
CASSLLTENTEAFF
TGTGCCAGCAGCTTATTGACAGAGAACACTGAAGCTTTCTTT
>TRBD2|TRBV28|TRBJ2-7|-
CASSPQLAGGREQYF
TGTGCCAGCAGTCCCCAACTAGCGGGGGGGAGAGAGCAGTACTTC
>TRBD1|TRBV6-5|TRBJ1-2|few
CASRTGTGGGGYTF
TGTGCCAGCAGAACCGGGACAGGGGGGGGTGGCTACACCTTC
>TRBD2|TRBV19|TRBJ2-1|-
CASSIDRLRGLAGDNEQFF
TGTGCCAGTAGTATAGATCGGCTAAGGGGACTAGCGGGGGATAATGAGCAGTTCTTC
>TRBD2|TRBV20-1|TRBJ2-3|once
CSASGSGGPIGADTQYF
TGCAGTGCTAGTGGTAGCGGGGGGCCTATCGGGGCAGATACGCAGTATTTT